Included here is one T cell receptor beta chain sequence, with context. Its antigen is as yet unknown. It was the roughly 130-subject validation cohort, separate from the approximately 700-subject first cohort, to which the donors belonged. This sample is part of a study of cytomegalovirus exposure and HLA in healthy donors. Findings of the study overall: It was reportedly the case that the classifier diagnosed cytomegalovirus status with high specificity and sensitivity.

The CDR3 is 14 amino acids. CDR1 and CDR2 (germline): SGHAT, FQNNGV. V was cut by 1 base and J by 6 bases, with 11 bases left in between. Libraries were prepared by immunoSEQ multiplex PCR; TCRdb keeps only in-frame clonotypes and omits some of them. This sample has some 38,000 clones, with 90% to 95% found just once. The clonotype comes from a man aged 18 to 35 in good health and CMV-seronegative. Input material: PBMCs. The chain couples TRBV11-2 to TRBJ2-3, with TRBD1 as a possible D gene (6 bases). The CDR3 here is CASSLGTQGDTQYF. The CDR3 bases are TGTGCCAGCAGCTTAGGGACCCAGGGGGATACGCAGTATTTT. The whole variable domain, remainder taken from reference TRBV11-2 and TRBJ2-3, is EAGVAQSPRYKIIEKRQSVAFWCNPISGHATLYWYQQILGQGPKLLIQFQNNGVVDDSQLPKDRFSAERLKGVDSTLKIQPAKLEDSAVYLCASSLGTQGDTQYFGPGTRLTVL.